This is a list of T cell receptor beta chains from one sample in a study of technical replicates of blood from a handful of donors. Assay: immunoSEQ multiplex PCR; the TCRdb copy retains only in-frame clones and omits some. The sample holds over 85,000 clones; about 95% are singletons and the top ten take over 0.25%. The sequencing input was T cells isolated from PBMCs. The source is a human donor in good health. Each CDR3 is given with its conserved first and last residue. Fields, in order: J gene, clone size, V gene, D gene, CDR3 protein, CDR3 DNA. A D gene is named only where the DNA matches it firmly. Clone size is given for some rows only: seen once, a few or many times, or a class if the clone is expanded.

j_call: TRBJ1-3; clone_size: .; v_call: TRBV7-2; d_call: .; cdr3_aa: CASSDPTVFLSSGNTIYF; cdr3_nt: TGTGCCAGCAGCGACCCGACAGTTTTTCTATCCTCTGGAAACACCATATATTTT
j_call: TRBJ2-7; clone_size: .; v_call: TRBV19; d_call: TRBD1; cdr3_aa: CASSRAQDRGYEQYF; cdr3_nt: TGTGCCAGTAGTAGGGCCCAAGACAGGGGTTACGAGCAGTACTTC
j_call: TRBJ2-2; clone_size: .; v_call: TRBV2; d_call: .; cdr3_aa: CASSWATGELFF; cdr3_nt: TGTGCCAGCTCATGGGCAACCGGGGAGCTGTTTTTT
j_call: TRBJ2-7; clone_size: .; v_call: TRBV13; d_call: TRBD1; cdr3_aa: CASSFQDRTHYEQYF; cdr3_nt: TGTGCCAGCAGCTTCCAGGACAGGACCCACTACGAGCAGTACTTC
j_call: TRBJ1-2; clone_size: .; v_call: TRBV6-5; d_call: TRBD1; cdr3_aa: CASRGTAYGYTF; cdr3_nt: TGTGCCAGCCGTGGGACAGCCTATGGCTACACCTTC
j_call: TRBJ1-2; clone_size: .; v_call: TRBV7-6; d_call: TRBD1; cdr3_aa: CASSLVPPTGLGGGYTF; cdr3_nt: TGTGCCAGCAGCTTAGTCCCGCCGACAGGGCTGGGGGGCGGCTACACCTTC
j_call: TRBJ2-7; clone_size: .; v_call: TRBV27; d_call: TRBD1; cdr3_aa: CASSLLQGDEQYF; cdr3_nt: TGTGCCAGCAGTTTACTACAGGGGGACGAGCAGTACTTC
j_call: TRBJ2-1; clone_size: .; v_call: TRBV7-6; d_call: TRBD2; cdr3_aa: CASSGLAGGHEQFF; cdr3_nt: TGTGCCAGCAGCGGACTAGCGGGAGGGCATGAGCAGTTCTTC
j_call: TRBJ2-7; clone_size: once; v_call: TRBV5-1; d_call: .; cdr3_aa: CASRTGPGSDGEQYF; cdr3_nt: TGCGCCAGCAGGACAGGTCCGGGTTCTGATGGGGAGCAGTACTTC
j_call: TRBJ2-7; clone_size: .; v_call: TRBV6-5; d_call: .; cdr3_aa: CASSYEGEQDEQYF; cdr3_nt: TGTGCCAGCAGTTACGAGGGAGAGCAGGACGAGCAGTACTTC
j_call: TRBJ1-2; clone_size: .; v_call: TRBV7-3; d_call: TRBD1; cdr3_aa: CASSRQGANYGYTF; cdr3_nt: TGTGCCAGCAGCCGACAGGGGGCTAACTATGGCTACACCTTC
j_call: TRBJ1-4; clone_size: .; v_call: TRBV5-1; d_call: .; cdr3_aa: CASSLDPGTGEKLFF; cdr3_nt: TGCGCCAGCAGCTTGGATCCAGGAACCGGTGAAAAACTGTTTTTT
j_call: TRBJ2-5; clone_size: .; v_call: TRBV2; d_call: TRBD2; cdr3_aa: CASSEEGTKGETQYF; cdr3_nt: TGTGCCAGCAGTGAGGAGGGGACTAAGGGTGAGACCCAGTACTTC
j_call: TRBJ2-5; clone_size: once; v_call: TRBV30; d_call: .; cdr3_aa: CAWSVGRTQETQYF; cdr3_nt: TGTGCCTGGAGTGTGGGTAGGACTCAAGAGACCCAGTACTTC
j_call: TRBJ1-5; clone_size: .; v_call: TRBV5-6; d_call: .; cdr3_aa: CASSLTGGNQPQHF; cdr3_nt: TGTGCCAGCAGCTTGACGGGGGGCAATCAGCCCCAGCATTTT
j_call: TRBJ1-4; clone_size: .; v_call: TRBV28; d_call: TRBD1; cdr3_aa: CASSSGGQEKLFF; cdr3_nt: TGTGCCAGCAGCTCAGGGGGCCAGGAAAAACTGTTTTTT
j_call: TRBJ1-2; clone_size: once; v_call: TRBV29-1; d_call: TRBD1; cdr3_aa: CSAGTDRYYGYTF; cdr3_nt: TGCAGCGCCGGGACAGACCGATACTATGGCTACACCTTC
j_call: TRBJ2-1; clone_size: .; v_call: TRBV9; d_call: .; cdr3_aa: CASSPSPDCFGYNEQFF; cdr3_nt: TGTGCCAGCAGCCCGAGTCCGGACTGCTTCGGGTACAATGAGCAGTTCTTC